The 13 T cell receptor beta chains reported below all come from one sample, sequenced in a study of Ad26.COV2.S vaccination and SARS-CoV-2 variants. Stated treatment: approximately 18 received Ad26.COV2.S at low or high dose, single or two shots; roughly 5 received placebo; per-sample allocation not given. Material that was analyzed had been drawn on day 63 after the first vaccine or placebo injection. The assay was immunoSEQ multiplex PCR, and TCRdb's table has in-frame clones only and misses some. The table includes about 350,000 clones, 88% detected once. Here the sequenced sample was peripheral blood, taken in a trial of Ad26.COV2.S vaccine versus placebo. The receptor set was obtained from a person aged 18-60 years who received the Ad26.COV2.S COVID-19 vaccine or a placebo.

The gene calls are TRBV5-1 and TRBJ1-1; no firm D call. The CDR3 is 15 residues long. V gave up 5 bases and J gave up 3 bases, with 17 bases separating them. Per the germline V gene, CDR1 is SGHRS and CDR2 is YFSETQ. In DNA form, the CDR3 reads TGCGCCAGCAGATTCTGGGAGAGTTCGGACACTGAAGCTTTCTTT. It codes for CASRFWESSDTEAFF. The full variable domain, completed using reference TRBV5-1 and TRBJ1-1, is KAGVTQTPRYLIKTRGQQVTLSCSPISGHRSVSWYQQTPGQGLQFLFEYFSETQRNKGNFPGRFSGRQFSNSRSEMNVSTLELGDSALYLCASRFWESSDTEAFFGQGTRLTVV.

This clone was seen only once. This chain links TRBV5-1 with TRBJ1-2; 9 positions agree with TRBD1. Germline CDR1 is SGHRS and CDR2 is YFSETQ. V shed 4 bases and J 4 bases; nucleotides not matched to a gene: 17. The CDR3 extends over 18 amino acids. CDR3 in DNA: TGCGCCAGCAGCCCTTCGGGGACAGGGAGTCGGCTTAGCTATGGCTACACCTTC. This translates into CASSPSGTGSRLSYGYTF.

The V and J genes are TRBV28 and TRBJ2-1; weak D call: TRBD2 (5 bases). The V end lost 3 bases, the J end lost 0 bases, and 12 bases lay between the germline ends. CDR1 and CDR2 (germline): MDHEN, SYDVKM. The CDR3 has 16 residues. CDR3 region: CASSFVRGTSYNEQFF. The CDR3 nucleotides read TGTGCCAGCAGTTTCGTTCGGGGAACCTCCTACAATGAGCAGTTCTTC. Full variable domain (outside the CDR3, taken from reference TRBV28 and TRBJ2-1): DVKVTQSSRYLVKRTGEKVFLECVQDMDHENMFWYRQDPGLGLRLIYFSYDVKMKEKGDIPEGYSVSREKKERFSLILESASTNQTSMYLCASSFVRGTSYNEQFFGPGTRLTVL.

This clone was recorded only once. The genes are TRBV7-6 and TRBJ2-3; 8 positions agree with TRBD2. CDR1 is SGHVS and CDR2 is FNYEAQ in the germline V gene. CDR3 length: 14 residues. V lost 4 bases, J lost 6 bases, and 6 bases stayed unmatched. CDR3 region: CASSSGRVSDTQYF. DNA of the CDR3: TGTGCCAGCAGCTCCGGGAGGGTATCCGATACGCAGTATTTT.

The V gene is TRBV19, the J gene TRBJ2-2; possibly TRBD1 or TRBD2 for D (7 bases each). CDR3 length: 16 residues. Germline CDR1 is LNHDA and CDR2 is SQIVND (reference sequence). V was shortened by 5 bases and J by 7 bases, with 20 bases between the two germline ends. CDR3 sequence: CASSVRGTNKVGELFF. The CDR3 DNA follows: TGTGCCAGTAGTGTCAGGGGGACTAACAAGGTCGGGGAGCTGTTTTTT.

The chain employs TRBV9 and TRBJ1-1; D perhaps matches TRBD1 (5 bases). CDR3 size: 15 residues. In germline, CDR1 is SGDLS, CDR2 YYNGEE. V was cut by 0 bases and J by 3 bases, with 12 bases left in between. CDR3 amino acids: CASSVAPGGDTEAFF. The CDR3 region has the DNA TGTGCCAGCAGCGTAGCTCCCGGGGGGGACACTGAAGCTTTCTTT.

The chain couples TRBV19 to TRBJ1-5; D unclear. The CDR3 is 14 residues long. V was clipped by 6 bases and J by 0 bases, with 9 bases between them. CDR1 and CDR2 from the germline V gene are LNHDA and SQIVND (reference sequence). The CDR3, as DNA: TGTGCCAGTAGGCCCGGCGGTAGCAATCAGCCCCAGCATTTT. Its translation: CASRPGGSNQPQHF.

The chain links TRBV2 to TRBJ2-3; no definite D call. This CDR3 is built from 12 residues. Trimming removed 3 bases from V and 5 bases from J, with 6 bases in between. CDR1 SNHLY and CDR2 FYNNEI come from the germline V gene. The CDR3 DNA sequence: TGTGCCAGCAGTGAGTCGGGAGATACGCAGTATTTT. Protein: CASSESGDTQYF.

J is TRBJ1-4 and V is TRBV4-1; weak D call: TRBD1 (5 bases). The CDR3 runs 15 residues. Trimming removed 1 base from V and 0 bases from J, with 6 bases in between. Per germline, CDR1 MGHRA and CDR2 YSYEKL. CDR3 sequence reads: CASSQVGATNEKLFF. CDR3 DNA: TGCGCCAGCAGCCAAGTGGGGGCAACTAATGAAAAACTGTTTTTT.

The chain joins TRBV7-2 to TRBJ1-5; 9 bases are shared with TRBD1. The length of the CDR3 is 15 residues. Per the germline V gene, CDR1 is SGHTA and CDR2 is FQGNSA. Trimming took 4 bases from V and 6 from J; bases not matched to a gene: 7. CDR3 sequence: CASSSTGGAGQPQHF. The DNA for the CDR3 is TGTGCCAGCAGCTCTACAGGGGGCGCGGGTCAGCCCCAGCATTTT.

This chain joins TRBV7-9 and TRBJ1-2, with D tentatively TRBD1 (5 bases). Germline CDR1 reads SEHNR; CDR2 reads FQNEAQ (reference sequence). This CDR3 has 13 amino acids. Trimming shortened V by 5 bases and J by 8 bases, and 15 bases separated the two germline ends. CDR3: CASSPGRVYGYTF. CDR3 coding DNA: TGTGCCAGCAGCCCCGGCAGGGTCTACGGCTACACCTTC.

The chain joins TRBV7-8 to TRBJ1-1, with 8 bases matching TRBD1. The trim removed 5 bases at V and 6 bases at J, leaving 11 bases unmatched. Looked up from germline, CDR1 is SGHVS and CDR2 is FQNEAQ. The CDR3 is made up of 15 amino acids. In DNA form, the CDR3 reads TGTGCCAGCAGCCTAACCGGGACAGGCTCCTCTGAAGCTTTCTTT. As protein: CASSLTGTGSSEAFF.

The V gene is TRBV4-3, the J gene TRBJ2-5; D gene unclear. Trimming cost V 0 bases and J 5 bases, with 13 bases left between them. This CDR3 region has 15 residues. From germline, CDR1 is LGHNA and CDR2 YSLEER. In DNA form, the CDR3 reads TGCGCCAGCAGCCAAGATAGGATCCTCGTGGAGACCCAGTACTTC. Translation gives CASSQDRILVETQYF.